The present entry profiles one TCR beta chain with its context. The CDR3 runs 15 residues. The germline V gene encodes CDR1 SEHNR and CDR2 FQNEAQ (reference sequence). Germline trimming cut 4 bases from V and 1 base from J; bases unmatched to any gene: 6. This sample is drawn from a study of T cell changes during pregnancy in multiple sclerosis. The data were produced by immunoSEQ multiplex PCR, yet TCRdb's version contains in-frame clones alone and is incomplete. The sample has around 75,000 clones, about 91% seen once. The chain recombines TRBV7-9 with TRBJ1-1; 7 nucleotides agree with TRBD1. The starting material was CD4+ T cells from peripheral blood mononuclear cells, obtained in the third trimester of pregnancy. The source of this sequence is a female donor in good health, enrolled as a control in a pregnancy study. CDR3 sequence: CASSSRGQKNTEAFF. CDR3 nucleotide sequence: TGTGCCAGCAGCTCCCGGGGACAGAAGAACACTGAAGCTTTCTTT.